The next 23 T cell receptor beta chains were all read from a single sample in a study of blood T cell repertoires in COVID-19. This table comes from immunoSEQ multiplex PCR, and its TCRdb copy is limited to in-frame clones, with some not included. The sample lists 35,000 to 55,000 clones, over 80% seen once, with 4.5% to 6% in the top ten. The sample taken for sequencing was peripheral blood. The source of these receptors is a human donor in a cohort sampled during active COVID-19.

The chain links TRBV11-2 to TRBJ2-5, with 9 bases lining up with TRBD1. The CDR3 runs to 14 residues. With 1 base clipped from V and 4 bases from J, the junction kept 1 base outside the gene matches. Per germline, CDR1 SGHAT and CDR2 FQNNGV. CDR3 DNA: TGTGCCAGCAGCTTAGGACAGGGGGGAGAGACCCAGTACTTC. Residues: CASSLGQGGETQYF. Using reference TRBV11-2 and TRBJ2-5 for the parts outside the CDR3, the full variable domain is EAGVAQSPRYKIIEKRQSVAFWCNPISGHATLYWYQQILGQGPKLLIQFQNNGVVDDSQLPKDRFSAERLKGVDSTLKIQPAKLEDSAVYLCASSLGQGGETQYFGPGTRLLVL.

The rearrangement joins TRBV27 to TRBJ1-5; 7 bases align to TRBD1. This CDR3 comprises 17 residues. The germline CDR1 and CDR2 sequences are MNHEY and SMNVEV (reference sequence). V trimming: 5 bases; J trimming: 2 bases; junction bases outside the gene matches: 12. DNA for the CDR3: TGTGCCAGCAGTCCCTCCTGGGGGGACAGTCGCAATCAGCCCCAGCATTTT. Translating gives CASSPSWGDSRNQPQHF.

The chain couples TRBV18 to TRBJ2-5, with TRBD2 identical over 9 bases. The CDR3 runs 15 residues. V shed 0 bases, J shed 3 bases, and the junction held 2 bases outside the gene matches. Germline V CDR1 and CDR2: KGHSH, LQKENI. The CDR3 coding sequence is TGTGCCAGCTCACCACCCCCTAGCGGGAAAGAGACCCAGTACTTC. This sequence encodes CASSPPPSGKETQYF.

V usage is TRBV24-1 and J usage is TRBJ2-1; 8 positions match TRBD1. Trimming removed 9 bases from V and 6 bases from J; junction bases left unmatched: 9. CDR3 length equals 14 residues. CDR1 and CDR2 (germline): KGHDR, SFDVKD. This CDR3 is CATAWTGSANEQFF. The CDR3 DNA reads TGTGCCACCGCCTGGACAGGGAGTGCCAATGAGCAGTTCTTC.

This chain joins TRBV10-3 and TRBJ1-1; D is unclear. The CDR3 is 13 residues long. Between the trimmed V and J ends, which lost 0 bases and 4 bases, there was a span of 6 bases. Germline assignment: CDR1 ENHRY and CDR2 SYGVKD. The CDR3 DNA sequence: TGTGCCATCAGTGAGTCAGGGAGCACTGAAGCTTTCTTT. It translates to CAISESGSTEAFF.

The CDR3 loop is CASSHTGDTQYF. Here the CDR3 DNA reads TGTGCCAGCAGCCATACAGGGGATACGCAGTATTTT. V gene TRBV5-5 combines with J gene TRBJ2-3; maybe TRBD1 (6 bases). The CDR3 length is 12 residues. Germline V lookup: CDR1 SGHKS, CDR2 YYEKEE (reference sequence). The V end lost 4 bases, the J end lost 6 bases, and 9 bases lay between the germline ends.

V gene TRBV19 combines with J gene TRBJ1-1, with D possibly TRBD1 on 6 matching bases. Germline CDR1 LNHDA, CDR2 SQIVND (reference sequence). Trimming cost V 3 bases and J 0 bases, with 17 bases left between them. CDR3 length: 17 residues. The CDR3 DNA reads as TGTGCCAGTAGTATTTTCATGGGACAAGGCTTGAACACTGAAGCTTTCTTT. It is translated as CASSIFMGQGLNTEAFF. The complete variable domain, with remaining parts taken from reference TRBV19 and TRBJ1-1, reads DGGITQSPKYLFRKEGQNVTLSCEQNLNHDAMYWYRQDPGQGLRLIYYSQIVNDFQKGDIAEGYSVSREKKESFPLTVTSAQKNPTAFYLCASSIFMGQGLNTEAFFGQGTRLTVV.

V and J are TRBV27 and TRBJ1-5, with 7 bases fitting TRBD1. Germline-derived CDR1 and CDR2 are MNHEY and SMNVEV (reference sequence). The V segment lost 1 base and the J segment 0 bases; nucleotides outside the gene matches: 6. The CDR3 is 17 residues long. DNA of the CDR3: TGTGCCAGCAGTTTATACCCCAGGGGGGTTAGCAATCAGCCCCAGCATTTT. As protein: CASSLYPRGVSNQPQHF.

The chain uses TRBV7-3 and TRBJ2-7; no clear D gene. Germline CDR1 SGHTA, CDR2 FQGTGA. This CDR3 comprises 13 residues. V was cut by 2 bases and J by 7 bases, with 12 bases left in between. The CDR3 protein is CASSLGGKGEQYF. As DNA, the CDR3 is TGTGCCAGCAGCTTAGGCGGAAAAGGAGAGCAGTACTTC.

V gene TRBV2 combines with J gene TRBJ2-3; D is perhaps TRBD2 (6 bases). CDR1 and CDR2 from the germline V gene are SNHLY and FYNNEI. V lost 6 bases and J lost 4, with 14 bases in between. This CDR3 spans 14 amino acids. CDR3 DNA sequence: TGTGCCAGCAGCAGACTAGTGGTCTCAGATACGCAGTATTTT. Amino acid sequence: CASSRLVVSDTQYF.

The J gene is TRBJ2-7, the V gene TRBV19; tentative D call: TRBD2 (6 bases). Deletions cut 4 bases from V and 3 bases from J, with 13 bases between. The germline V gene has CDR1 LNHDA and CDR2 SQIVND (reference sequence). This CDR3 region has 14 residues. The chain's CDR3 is CASSTPGLDYEQYF. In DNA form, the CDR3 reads TGTGCCAGTAGTACCCCGGGACTGGACTACGAGCAGTACTTC.

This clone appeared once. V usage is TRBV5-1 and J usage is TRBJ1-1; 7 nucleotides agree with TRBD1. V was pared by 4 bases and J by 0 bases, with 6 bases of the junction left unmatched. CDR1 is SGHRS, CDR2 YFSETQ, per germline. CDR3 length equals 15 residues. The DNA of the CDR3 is TGCGCCAGCAGCAAACAGGGGCAGGTGAACACTGAAGCTTTCTTT. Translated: CASSKQGQVNTEAFF.

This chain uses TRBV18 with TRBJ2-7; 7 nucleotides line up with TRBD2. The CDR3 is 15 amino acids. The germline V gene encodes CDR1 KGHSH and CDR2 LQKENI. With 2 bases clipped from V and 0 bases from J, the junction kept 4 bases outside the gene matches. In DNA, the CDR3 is TGTGCCAGCTCACCAGCTAGCGGTCACTCCTACGAGCAGTACTTC. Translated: CASSPASGHSYEQYF.

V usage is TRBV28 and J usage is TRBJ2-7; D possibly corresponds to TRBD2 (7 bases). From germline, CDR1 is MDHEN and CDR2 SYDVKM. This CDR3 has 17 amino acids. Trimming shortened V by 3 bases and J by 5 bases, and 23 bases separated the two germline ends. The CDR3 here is CASSLFRIRRGPNEQYF. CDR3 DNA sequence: TGTGCCAGCAGTTTGTTTAGGATAAGGCGGGGGCCGAACGAGCAGTACTTC.

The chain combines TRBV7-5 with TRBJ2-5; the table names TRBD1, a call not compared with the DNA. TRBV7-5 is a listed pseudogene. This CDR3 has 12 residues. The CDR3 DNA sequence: TGTGTCAGAAGCTTGACAGAAGAGACCCAGTACTTC. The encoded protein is CVRSLTEETQYF.

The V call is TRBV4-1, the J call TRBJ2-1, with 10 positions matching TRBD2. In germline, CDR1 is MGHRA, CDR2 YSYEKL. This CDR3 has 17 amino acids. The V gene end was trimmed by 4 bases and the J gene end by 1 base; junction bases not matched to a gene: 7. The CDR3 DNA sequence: TGCGCCAGCAGCCTAAAGACTAGCGGGCAGTCCTACAATGAGCAGTTCTTC. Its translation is CASSLKTSGQSYNEQFF.

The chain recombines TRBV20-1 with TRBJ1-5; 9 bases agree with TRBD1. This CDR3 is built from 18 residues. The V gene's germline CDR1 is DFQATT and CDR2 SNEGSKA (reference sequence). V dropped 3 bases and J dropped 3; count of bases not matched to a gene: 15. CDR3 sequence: CSASLLSGGTGFNQPQHF. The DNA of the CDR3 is TGCAGTGCTAGTCTCTTGTCCGGAGGGACAGGGTTCAATCAGCCCCAGCATTTT.

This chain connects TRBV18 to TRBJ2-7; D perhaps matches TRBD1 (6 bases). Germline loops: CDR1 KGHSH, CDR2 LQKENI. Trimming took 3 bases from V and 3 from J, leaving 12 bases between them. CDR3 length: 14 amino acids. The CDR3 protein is CASSPGQEVYEQYF. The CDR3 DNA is TGTGCCAGCTCACCGGGACAAGAGGTCTACGAGCAGTACTTC.

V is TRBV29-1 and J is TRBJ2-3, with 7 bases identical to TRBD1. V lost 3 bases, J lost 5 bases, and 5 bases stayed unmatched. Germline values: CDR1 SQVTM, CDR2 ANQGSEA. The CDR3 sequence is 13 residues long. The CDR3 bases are TGCAGCGTTGAGGTAGGGGGCATAGATACGCAGTATTTT. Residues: CSVEVGGIDTQYF.

This CDR3 is CASSPPATGADEQYF. CDR3 coding DNA: TGTGCCAGCTCACCACCTGCGACAGGGGCAGACGAGCAGTACTTC. The rearrangement joins TRBV18 to TRBJ2-7, with TRBD1 identical over 8 bases. V lost 0 bases, J lost 5 bases, and 6 bases stayed unmatched. The CDR3 has 15 residues. The germline V gene encodes CDR1 KGHSH and CDR2 LQKENI.

CDR3 loop: CASSTLDLARETQYF. The CDR3 DNA sequence: TGTGCCAGCAGCACCCTTGATCTGGCCAGGGAGACCCAGTACTTC. The chain joins TRBV6-5 to TRBJ2-5; no clear D. The CDR3 sequence is 15 residues long. The germline V gene encodes CDR1 MNHEY and CDR2 SVGAGI. The germline V and J ends were trimmed by 6 bases and 5 bases, with 19 bases remaining between them.

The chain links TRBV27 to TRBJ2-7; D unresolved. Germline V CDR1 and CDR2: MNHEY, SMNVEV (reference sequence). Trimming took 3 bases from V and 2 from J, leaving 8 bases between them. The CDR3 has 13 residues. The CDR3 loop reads CASSFSTAYEQYF. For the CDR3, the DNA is TGTGCCAGCAGTTTTAGTACAGCCTACGAGCAGTACTTC.

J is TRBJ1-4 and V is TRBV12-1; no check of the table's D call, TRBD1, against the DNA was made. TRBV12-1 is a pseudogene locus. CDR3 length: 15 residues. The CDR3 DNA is TGTGCCAGCAGCTTGGCGGGACAGACTAATGAAAAACTGTTTTTT. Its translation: CASSLAGQTNEKLFF.